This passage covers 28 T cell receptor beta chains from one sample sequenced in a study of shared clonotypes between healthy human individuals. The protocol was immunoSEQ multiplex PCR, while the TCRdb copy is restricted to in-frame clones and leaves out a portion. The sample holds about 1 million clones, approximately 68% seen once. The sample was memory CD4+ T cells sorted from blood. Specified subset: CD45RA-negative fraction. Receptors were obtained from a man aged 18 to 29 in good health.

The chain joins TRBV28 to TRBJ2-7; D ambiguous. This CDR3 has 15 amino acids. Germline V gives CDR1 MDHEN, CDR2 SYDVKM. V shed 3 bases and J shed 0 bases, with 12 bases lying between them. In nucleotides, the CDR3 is TGTGCCAGCAGTTTGTCCGGCAGGAGCTCCTACGAGCAGTACTTC. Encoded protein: CASSLSGRSSYEQYF.

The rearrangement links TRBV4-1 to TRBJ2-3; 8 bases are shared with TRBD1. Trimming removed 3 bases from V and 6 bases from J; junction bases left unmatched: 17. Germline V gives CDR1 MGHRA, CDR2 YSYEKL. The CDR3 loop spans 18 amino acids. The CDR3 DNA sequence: TGCGCCAGCAGCCACGAAACTCAGGGGGCATTCGGAGGGGATACGCAGTATTTT. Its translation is CASSHETQGAFGGDTQYF.

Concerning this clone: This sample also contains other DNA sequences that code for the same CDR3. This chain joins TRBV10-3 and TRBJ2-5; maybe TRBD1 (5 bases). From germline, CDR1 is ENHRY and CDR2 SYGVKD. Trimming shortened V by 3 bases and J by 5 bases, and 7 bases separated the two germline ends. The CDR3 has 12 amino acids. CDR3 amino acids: CAISEPGETQYF. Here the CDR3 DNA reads TGTGCCATCAGTGAACCAGGGGAGACCCAGTACTTC.

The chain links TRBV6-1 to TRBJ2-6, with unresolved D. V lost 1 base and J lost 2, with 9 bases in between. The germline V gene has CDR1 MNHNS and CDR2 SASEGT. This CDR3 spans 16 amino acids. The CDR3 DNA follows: TGTGCCAGCAGTGAAGAGGGCAGAGCTGGGGCCAACGTCCTGACTTTC. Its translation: CASSEEGRAGANVLTF.

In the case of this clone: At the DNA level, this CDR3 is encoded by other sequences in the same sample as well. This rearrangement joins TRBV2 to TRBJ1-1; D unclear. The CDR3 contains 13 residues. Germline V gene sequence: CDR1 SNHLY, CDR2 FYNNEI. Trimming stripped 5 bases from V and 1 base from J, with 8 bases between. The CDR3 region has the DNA TGTGCCAGCAGTTTACAGCCGAACACTGAAGCTTTCTTT. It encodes CASSLQPNTEAFF.

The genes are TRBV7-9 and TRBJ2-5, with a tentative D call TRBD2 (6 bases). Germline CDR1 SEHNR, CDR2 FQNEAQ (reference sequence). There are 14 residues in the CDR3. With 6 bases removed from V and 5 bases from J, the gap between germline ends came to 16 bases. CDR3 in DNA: TGTGCCAGCAGGCCAACTAGTGGAGGGGAGACCCAGTACTTC. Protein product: CASRPTSGGETQYF.

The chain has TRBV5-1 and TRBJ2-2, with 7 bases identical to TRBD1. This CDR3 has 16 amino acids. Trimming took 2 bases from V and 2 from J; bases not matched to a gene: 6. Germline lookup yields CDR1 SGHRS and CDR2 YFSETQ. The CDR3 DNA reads TGCGCCAGCAGCTTCCGGGGACAGCCAAACACCGGGGAGCTGTTTTTT. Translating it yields CASSFRGQPNTGELFF. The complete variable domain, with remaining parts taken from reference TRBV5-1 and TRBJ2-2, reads KAGVTQTPRYLIKTRGQQVTLSCSPISGHRSVSWYQQTPGQGLQFLFEYFSETQRNKGNFPGRFSGRQFSNSRSEMNVSTLELGDSALYLCASSFRGQPNTGELFFGEGSRLTVL.

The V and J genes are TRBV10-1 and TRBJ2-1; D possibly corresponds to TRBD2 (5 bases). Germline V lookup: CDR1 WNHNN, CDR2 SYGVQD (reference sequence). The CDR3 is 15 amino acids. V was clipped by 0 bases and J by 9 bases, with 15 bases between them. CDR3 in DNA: TGCGCCAGCAGTGAGTCAAAGCGGAATCGGGGTGAGCAGTTCTTC. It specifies CASSESKRNRGEQFF.

The CDR3 DNA reads as TGTGCTAGTGCTCTCAACGGAGTAAACTATGGCTACACCTTC. Translating it yields CASALNGVNYGYTF. This sequence joins TRBV12-5 and TRBJ1-2; D is undetermined. Trimming took off 7 bases at V and 2 bases at J, with 14 bases between the two ends. CDR1 is LGHNT and CDR2 is FRNRAP in the germline V gene. There are 14 residues in the CDR3.

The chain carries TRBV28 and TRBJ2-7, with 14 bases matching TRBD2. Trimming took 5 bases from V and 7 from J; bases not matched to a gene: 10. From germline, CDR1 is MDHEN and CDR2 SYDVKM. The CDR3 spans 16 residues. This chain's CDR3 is CASSLPTSGRAEEQYF. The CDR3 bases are TGTGCCAGCAGTCTCCCGACTAGCGGGAGGGCTGAAGAGCAGTACTTC.

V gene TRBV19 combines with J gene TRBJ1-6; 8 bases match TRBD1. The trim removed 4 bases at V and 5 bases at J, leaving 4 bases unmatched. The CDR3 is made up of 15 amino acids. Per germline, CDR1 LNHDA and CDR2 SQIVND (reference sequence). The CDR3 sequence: CASSTRQGNNSPLHF. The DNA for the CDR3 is TGTGCCAGTAGTACTCGACAGGGGAATAATTCACCCCTCCACTTT.

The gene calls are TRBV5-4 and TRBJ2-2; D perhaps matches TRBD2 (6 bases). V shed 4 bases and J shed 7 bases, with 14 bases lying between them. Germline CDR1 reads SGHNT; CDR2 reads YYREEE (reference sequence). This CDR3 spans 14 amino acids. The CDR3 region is CASSDPRGNGELFF. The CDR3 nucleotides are TGTGCCAGCAGCGACCCTCGGGGGAACGGGGAGCTGTTTTTT.

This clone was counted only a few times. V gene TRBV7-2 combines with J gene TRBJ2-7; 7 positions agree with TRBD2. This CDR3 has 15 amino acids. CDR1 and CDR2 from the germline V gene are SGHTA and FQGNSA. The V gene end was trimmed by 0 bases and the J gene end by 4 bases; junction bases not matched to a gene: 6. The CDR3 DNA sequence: TGTGCCAGCAGCTTAGCGGCGGGGGTCGGGTACGAGCAGTACTTC. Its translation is CASSLAAGVGYEQYF.

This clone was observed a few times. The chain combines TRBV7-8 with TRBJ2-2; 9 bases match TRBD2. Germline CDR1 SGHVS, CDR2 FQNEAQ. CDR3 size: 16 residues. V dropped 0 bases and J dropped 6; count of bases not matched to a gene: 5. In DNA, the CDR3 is TGTGCCAGCAGCTTAGCGGGGCTAGCGGGGCCCGGGGAGCTGTTTTTT. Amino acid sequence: CASSLAGLAGPGELFF.

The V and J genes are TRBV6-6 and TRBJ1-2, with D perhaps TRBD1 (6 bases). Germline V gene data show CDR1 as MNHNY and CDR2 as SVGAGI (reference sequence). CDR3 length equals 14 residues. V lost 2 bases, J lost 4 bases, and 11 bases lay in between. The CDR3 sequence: CASSYNGQPYGYTF. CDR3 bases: TGTGCCAGCAGTTACAACGGACAGCCCTATGGCTACACCTTC.

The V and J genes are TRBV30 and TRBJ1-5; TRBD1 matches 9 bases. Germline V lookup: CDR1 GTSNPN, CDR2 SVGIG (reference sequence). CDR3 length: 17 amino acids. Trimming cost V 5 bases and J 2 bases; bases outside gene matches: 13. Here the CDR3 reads CAWARDRAFHGNQPQHF. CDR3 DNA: TGTGCCTGGGCCCGGGACAGGGCGTTCCATGGCAATCAGCCCCAGCATTTT.

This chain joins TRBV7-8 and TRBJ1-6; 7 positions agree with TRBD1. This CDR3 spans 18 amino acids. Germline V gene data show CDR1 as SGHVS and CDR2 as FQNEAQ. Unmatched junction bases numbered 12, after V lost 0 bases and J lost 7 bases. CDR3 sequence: CASSLAARQGQGNSPLHF. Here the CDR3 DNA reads TGTGCCAGCAGCTTAGCGGCCAGACAGGGCCAGGGGAATTCACCCCTCCACTTT.

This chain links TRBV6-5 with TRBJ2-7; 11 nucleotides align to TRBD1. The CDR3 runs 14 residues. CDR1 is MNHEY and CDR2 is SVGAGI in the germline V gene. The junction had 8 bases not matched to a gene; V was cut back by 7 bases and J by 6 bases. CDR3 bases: TGTGCCAGCACCCTACGAGGGACAGGGGGCGAGCAGTACTTC. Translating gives CASTLRGTGGEQYF.

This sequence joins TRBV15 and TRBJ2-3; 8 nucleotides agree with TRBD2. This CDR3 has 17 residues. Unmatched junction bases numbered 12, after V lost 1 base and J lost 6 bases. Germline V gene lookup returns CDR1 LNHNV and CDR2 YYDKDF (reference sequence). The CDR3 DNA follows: TGTGCCACCAGCAGAGGGGGTAGCCCCGGGGGGGCGGATACGCAGTATTTT. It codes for CATSRGGSPGGADTQYF.

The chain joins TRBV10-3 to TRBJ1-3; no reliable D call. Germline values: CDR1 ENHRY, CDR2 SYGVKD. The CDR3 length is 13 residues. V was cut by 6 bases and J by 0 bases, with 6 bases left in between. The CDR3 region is CAISGSSGNTIYF. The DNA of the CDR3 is TGTGCCATCAGCGGGAGCTCTGGAAACACCATATATTTT.

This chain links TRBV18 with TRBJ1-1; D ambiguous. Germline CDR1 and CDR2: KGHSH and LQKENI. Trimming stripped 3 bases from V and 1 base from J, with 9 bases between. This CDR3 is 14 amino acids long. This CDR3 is CASSPREGNTEAFF. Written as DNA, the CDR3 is TGTGCCAGCTCACCTCGTGAGGGGAACACTGAAGCTTTCTTT.

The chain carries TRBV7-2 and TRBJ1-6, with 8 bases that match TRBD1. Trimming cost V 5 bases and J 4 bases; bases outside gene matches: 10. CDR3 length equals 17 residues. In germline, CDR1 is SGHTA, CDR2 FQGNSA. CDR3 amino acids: CASSISGTGFYNSPLHF. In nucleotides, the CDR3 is TGTGCCAGCAGCATCTCCGGGACAGGTTTTTATAATTCACCCCTCCACTTT.

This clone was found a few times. The CDR3 region has the DNA TGTGCCAGCAGCCCACAAGGGGGCAGGGGTAACACTGAAGCTTTCTTT. Protein sequence: CASSPQGGRGNTEAFF. The chain joins TRBV7-9 to TRBJ1-1, with TRBD1 matching 7 bases. Per the germline V gene, CDR1 is SEHNR and CDR2 is FQNEAQ (reference sequence). J lost 2 bases, V lost 5 bases, and 11 bases had no gene match. This CDR3 has 16 amino acids.

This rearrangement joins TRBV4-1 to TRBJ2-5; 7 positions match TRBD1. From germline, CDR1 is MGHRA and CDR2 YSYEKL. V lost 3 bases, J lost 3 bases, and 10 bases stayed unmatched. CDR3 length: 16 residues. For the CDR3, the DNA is TGCGCCAGCAGCCATTCCCCCGGGACAGACAAAGAGACCCAGTACTTC. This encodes CASSHSPGTDKETQYF.

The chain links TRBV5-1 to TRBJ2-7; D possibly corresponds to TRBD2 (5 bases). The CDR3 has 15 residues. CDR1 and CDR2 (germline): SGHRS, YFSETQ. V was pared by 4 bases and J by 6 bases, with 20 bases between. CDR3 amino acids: CASSAVPGSNGEQYF. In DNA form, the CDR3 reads TGCGCCAGCAGCGCCGTCCCGGGGTCCAACGGCGAGCAGTACTTC.

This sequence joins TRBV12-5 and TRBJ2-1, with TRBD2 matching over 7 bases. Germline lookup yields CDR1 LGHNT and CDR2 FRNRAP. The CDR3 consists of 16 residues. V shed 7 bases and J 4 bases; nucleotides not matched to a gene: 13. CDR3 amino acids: CASAGRSGALYNEQFF. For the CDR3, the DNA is TGTGCTAGTGCCGGTCGAAGCGGGGCCTTATACAATGAGCAGTTCTTC.

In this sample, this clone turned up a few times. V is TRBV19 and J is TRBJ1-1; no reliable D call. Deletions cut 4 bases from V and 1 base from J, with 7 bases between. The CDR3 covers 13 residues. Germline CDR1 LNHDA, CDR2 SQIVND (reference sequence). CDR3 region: CASSTRENTEAFF. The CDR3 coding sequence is TGTGCCAGTAGTACCCGGGAGAACACTGAAGCTTTCTTT.

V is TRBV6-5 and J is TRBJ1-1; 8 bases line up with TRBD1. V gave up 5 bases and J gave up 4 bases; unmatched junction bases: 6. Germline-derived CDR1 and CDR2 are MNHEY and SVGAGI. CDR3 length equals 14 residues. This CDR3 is CASSTPGQVTEAFF. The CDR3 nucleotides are TGTGCCAGCAGTACGCCGGGACAGGTCACTGAAGCTTTCTTT.